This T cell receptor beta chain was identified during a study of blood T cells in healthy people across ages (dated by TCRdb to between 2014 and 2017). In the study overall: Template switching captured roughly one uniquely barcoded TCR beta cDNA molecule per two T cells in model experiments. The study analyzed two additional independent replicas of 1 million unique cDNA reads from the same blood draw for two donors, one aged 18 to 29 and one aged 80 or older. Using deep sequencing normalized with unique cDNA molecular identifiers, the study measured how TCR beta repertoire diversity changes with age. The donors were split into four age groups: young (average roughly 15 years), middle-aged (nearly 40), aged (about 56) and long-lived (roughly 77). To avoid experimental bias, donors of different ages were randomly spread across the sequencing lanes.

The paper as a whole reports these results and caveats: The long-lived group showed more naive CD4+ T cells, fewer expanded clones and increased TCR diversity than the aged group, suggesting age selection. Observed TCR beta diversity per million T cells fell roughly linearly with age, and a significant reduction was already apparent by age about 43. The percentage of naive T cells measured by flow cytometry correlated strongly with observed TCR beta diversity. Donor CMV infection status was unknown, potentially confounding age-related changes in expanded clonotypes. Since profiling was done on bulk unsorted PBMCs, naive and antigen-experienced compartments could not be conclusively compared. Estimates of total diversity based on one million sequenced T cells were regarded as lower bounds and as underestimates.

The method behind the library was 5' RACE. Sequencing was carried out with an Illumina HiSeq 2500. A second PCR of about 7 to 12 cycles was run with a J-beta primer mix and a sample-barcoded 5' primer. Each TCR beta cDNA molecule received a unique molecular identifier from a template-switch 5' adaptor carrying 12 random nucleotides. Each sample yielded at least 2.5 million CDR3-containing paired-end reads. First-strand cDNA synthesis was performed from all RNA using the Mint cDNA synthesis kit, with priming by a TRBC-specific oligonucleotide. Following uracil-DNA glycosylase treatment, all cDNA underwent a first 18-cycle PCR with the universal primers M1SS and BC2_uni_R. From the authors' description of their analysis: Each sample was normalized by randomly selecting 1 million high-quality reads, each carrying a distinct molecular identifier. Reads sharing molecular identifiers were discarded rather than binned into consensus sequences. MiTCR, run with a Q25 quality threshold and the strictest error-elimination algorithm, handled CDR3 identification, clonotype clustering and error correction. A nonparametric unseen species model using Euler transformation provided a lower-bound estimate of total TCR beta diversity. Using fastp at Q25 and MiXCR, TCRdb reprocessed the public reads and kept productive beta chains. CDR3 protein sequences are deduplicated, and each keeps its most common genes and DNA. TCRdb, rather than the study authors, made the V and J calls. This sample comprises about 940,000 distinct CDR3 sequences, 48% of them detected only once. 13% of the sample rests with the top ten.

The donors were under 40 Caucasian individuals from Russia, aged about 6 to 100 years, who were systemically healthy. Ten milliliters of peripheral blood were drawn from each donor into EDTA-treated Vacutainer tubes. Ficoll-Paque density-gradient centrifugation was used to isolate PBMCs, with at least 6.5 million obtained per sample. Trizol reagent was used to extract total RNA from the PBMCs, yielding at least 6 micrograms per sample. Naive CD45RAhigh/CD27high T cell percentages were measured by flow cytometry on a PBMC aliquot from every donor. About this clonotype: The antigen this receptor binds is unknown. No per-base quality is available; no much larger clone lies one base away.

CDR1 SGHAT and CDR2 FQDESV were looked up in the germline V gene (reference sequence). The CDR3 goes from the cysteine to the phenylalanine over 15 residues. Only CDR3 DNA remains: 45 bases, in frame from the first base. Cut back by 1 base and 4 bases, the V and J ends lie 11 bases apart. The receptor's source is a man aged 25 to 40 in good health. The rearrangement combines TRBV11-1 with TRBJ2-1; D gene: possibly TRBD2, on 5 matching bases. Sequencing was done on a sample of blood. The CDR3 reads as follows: CASSLGGSLYNEQFF. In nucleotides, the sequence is TGTGCCAGCAGCTTAGGAGGGTCTCTTTACAATGAGCAGTTCTTC.